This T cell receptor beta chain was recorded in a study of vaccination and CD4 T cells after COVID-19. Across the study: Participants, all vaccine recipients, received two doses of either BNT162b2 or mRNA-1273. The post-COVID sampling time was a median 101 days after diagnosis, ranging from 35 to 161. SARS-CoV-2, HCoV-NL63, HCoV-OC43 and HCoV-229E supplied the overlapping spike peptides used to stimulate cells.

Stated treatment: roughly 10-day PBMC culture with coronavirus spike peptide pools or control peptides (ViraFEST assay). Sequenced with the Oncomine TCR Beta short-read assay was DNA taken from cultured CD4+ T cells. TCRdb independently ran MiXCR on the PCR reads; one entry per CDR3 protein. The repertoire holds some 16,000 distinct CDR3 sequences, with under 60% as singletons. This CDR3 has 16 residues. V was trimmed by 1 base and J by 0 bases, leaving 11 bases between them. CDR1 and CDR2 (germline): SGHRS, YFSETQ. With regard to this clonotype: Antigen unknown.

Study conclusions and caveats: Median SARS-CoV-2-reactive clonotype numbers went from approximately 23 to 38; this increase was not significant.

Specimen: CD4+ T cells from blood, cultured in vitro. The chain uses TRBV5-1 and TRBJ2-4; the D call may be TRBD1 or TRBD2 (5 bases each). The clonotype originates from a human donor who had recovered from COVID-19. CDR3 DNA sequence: TGCGCCAGCAGCTTGTATGGGGACCTAGCCAAAAACATTCAGTACTTC. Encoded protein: CASSLYGDLAKNIQYF. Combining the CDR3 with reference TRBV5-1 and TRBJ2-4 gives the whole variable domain KAGVTQTPRYLIKTRGQQVTLSCSPISGHRSVSWYQQTPGQGLQFLFEYFSETQRNKGNFPGRFSGRQFSNSRSEMNVSTLELGDSALYLCASSLYGDLAKNIQYFGAGTRLSVL.